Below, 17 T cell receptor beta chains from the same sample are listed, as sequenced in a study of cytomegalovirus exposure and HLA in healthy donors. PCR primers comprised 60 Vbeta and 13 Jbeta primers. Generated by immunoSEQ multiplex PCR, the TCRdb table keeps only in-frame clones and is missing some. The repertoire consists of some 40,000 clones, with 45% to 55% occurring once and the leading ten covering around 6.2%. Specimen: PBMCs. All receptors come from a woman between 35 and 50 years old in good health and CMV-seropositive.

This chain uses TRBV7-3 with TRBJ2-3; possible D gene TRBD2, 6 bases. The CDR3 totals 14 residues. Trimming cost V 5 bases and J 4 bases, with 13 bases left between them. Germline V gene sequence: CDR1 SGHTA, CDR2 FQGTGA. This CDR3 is CASSQGLLPDTQYF. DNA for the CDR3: TGTGCCAGCAGCCAGGGACTTCTTCCAGATACGCAGTATTTT.

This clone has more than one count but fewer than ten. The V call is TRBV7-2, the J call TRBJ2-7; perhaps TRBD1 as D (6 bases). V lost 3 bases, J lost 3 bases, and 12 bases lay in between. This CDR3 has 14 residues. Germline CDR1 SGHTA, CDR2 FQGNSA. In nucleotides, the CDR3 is TGTGCCAGCAGCTTGTCGGCAGGGGTCTACGAGCAGTACTTC. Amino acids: CASSLSAGVYEQYF.

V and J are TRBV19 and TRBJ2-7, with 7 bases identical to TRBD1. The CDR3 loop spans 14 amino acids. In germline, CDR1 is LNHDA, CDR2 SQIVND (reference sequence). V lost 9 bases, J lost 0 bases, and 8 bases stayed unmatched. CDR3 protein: CARKQGILSYEQYF. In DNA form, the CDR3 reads TGTGCCAGAAAACAGGGGATTCTCTCCTACGAGCAGTACTTC.

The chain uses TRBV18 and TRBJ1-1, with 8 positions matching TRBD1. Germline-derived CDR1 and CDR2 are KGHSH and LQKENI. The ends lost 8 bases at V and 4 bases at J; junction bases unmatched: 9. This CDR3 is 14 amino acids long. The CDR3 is CASKDRTGGTEAFF. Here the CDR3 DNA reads TGTGCCAGCAAAGACCGAACAGGGGGCACTGAAGCTTTCTTT.

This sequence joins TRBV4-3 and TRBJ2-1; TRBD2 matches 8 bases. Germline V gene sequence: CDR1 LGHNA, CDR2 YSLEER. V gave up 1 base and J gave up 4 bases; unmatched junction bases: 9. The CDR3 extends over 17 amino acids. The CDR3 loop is CASSQATGTSRYNEQFF. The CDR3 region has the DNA TGCGCCAGCAGCCAAGCTACCGGGACTAGTAGGTACAATGAGCAGTTCTTC.

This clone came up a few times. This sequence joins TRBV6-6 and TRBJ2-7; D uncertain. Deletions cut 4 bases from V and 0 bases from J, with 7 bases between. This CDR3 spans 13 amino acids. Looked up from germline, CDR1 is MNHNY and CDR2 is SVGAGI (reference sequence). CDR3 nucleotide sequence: TGTGCCAGCAGTTCCCACGGCTCCTACGAGCAGTACTTC. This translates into CASSSHGSYEQYF.

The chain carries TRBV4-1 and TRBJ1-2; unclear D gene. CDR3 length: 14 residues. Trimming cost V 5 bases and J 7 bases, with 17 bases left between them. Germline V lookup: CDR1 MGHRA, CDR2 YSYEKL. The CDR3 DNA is TGCGCCAGCAGCTCCCGGGATGCGTCCGGTGGCTACACCTTC. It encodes CASSSRDASGGYTF.

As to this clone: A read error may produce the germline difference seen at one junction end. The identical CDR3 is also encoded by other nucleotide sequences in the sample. CDR3 bases: TGTGCCTGGAGTCGGCAGGGGAAGAATGGTTACACCTTC. As protein: CAWSRQGKNGYTF. The V and J genes are TRBV30 and TRBJ1-2; a weak D match, TRBD1 (6 bases). This CDR3 comprises 13 residues. CDR1 GTSNPN and CDR2 SVGIG come from the germline V gene (reference sequence).

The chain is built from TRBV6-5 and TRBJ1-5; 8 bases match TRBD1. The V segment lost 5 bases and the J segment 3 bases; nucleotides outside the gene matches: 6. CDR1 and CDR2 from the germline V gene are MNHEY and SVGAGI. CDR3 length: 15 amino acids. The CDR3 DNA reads TGTGCCAGCAGTCCTCGGACAGGGCTCAATCAGCCCCAGCATTTT. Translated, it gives CASSPRTGLNQPQHF.

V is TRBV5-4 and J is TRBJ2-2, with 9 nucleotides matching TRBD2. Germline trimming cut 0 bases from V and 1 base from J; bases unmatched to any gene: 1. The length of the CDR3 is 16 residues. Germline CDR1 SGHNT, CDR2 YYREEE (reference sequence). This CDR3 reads CASSLGLAVNTGELFF. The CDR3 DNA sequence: TGTGCCAGCAGCTTGGGACTAGCGGTGAACACCGGGGAGCTGTTTTTT.

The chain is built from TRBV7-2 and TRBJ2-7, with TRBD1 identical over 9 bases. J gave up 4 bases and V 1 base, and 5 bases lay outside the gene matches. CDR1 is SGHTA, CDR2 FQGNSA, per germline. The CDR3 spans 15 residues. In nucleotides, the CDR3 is TGTGCCAGCAGCTTAGGGGTTGGGACAGGGTACGAGCAGTACTTC. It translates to CASSLGVGTGYEQYF.

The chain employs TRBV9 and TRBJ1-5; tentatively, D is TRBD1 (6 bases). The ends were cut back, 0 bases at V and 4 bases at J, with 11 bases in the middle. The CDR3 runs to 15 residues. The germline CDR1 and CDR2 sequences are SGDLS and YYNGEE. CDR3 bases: TGTGCCAGCAGCGTAGGAGGGACATGGAATCAGCCCCAGCATTTT. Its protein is CASSVGGTWNQPQHF.

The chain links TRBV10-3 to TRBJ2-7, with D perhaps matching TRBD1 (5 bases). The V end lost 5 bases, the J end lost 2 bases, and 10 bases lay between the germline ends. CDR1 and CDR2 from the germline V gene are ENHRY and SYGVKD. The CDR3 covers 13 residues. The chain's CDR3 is CAISFSTAYEQYF. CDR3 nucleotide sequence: TGTGCCATCAGTTTCTCGACAGCCTACGAGCAGTACTTC.

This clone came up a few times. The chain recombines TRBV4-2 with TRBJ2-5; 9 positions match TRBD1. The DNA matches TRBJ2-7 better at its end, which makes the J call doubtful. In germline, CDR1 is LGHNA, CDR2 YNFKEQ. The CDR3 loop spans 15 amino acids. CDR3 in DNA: TGTGCCAGCAGCCAACCGGGACAGGGAGCCTACGAGCAGTACTTC. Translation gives CASSQPGQGAYEQYF.

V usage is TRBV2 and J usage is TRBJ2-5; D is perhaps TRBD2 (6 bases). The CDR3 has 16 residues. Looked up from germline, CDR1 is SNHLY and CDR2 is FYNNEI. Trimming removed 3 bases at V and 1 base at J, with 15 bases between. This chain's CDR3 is CASSDLPRGLQETQYF. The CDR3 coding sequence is TGTGCCAGCAGTGATCTTCCTAGGGGACTCCAAGAGACCCAGTACTTC.

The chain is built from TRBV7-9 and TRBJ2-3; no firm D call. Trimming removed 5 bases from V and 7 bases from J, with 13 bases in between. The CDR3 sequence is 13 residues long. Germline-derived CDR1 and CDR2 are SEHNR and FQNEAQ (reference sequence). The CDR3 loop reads CASSPLSPYTQYF. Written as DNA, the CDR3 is TGTGCCAGCAGCCCCCTGTCCCCGTATACGCAGTATTTT.

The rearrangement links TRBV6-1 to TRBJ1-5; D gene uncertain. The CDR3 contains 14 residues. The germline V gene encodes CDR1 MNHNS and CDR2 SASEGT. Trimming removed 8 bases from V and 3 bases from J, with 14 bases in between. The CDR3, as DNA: TGTGCCAGCCTTTTGGCAATGTACAATCAGCCCCAGCATTTT. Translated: CASLLAMYNQPQHF.